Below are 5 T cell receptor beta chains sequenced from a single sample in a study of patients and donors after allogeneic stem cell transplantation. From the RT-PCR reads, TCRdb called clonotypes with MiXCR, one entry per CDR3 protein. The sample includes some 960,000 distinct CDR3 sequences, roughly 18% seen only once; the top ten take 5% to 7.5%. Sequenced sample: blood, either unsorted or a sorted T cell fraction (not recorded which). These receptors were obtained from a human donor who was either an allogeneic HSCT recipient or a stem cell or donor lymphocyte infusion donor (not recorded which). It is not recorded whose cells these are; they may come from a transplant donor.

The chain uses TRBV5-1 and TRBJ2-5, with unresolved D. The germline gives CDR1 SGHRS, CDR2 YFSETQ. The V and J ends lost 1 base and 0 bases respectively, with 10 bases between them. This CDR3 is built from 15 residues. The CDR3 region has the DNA TGCGCCAGCAGCTTGTCGGTTCTGTACCAAGAGACCCAGTACTTC. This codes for CASSLSVLYQETQYF. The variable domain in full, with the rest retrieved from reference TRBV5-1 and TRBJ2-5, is KAGVTQTPRYLIKTRGQQVTLSCSPISGHRSVSWYQQTPGQGLQFLFEYFSETQRNKGNFPGRFSGRQFSNSRSEMNVSTLELGDSALYLCASSLSVLYQETQYFGPGTRLLVL.

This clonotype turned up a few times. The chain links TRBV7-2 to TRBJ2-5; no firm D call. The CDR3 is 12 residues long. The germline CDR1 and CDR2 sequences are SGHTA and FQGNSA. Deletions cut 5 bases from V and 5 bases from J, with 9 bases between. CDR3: CASSQQGETQYF. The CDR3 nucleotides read TGTGCCAGCAGCCAGCAAGGGGAGACCCAGTACTTC. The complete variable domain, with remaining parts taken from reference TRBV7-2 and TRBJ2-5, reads GAGVSQSPSNKVTEKGKDVELRCDPISGHTALYWYRQSLGQGLEFLIYFQGNSAPDKSGLPSDRFSAERTGGSVSTLTIQRTQQEDSAVYLCASSQQGETQYFGPGTRLLVL.

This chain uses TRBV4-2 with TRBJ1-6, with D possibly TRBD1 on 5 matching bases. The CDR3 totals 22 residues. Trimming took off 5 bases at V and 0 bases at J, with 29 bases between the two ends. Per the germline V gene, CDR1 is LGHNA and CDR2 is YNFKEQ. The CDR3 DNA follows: TGTGCCAGCAGCGTACGGTTTCCAGGGTCCTGGATCCAAAGCTCCTATAATTCACCCCTCCACTTT. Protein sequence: CASSVRFPGSWIQSSYNSPLHF.

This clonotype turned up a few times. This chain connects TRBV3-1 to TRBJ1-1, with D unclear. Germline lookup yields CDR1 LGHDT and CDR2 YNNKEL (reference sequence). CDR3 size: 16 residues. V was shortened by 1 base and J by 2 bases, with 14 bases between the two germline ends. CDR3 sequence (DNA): TGTGCCAGCAGCCAAGGGGTACGCAGAATTAACACTGAAGCTTTCTTT. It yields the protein CASSQGVRRINTEAFF. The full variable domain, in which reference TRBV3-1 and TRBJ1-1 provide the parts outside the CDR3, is DTAVSQTPKYLVTQMGNDKSIKCEQNLGHDTMYWYKQDSKKFLKIMFSYNNKELIINETVPNRFSPKSPDKAHLNLHINSLELGDSAVYFCASSQGVRRINTEAFFGQGTRLTVV.

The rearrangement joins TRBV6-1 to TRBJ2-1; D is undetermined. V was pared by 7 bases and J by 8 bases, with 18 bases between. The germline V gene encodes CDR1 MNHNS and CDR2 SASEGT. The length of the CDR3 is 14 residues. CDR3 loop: CASNFVSRLYEQFF. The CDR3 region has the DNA TGTGCCAGCAATTTTGTATCCCGGCTATATGAGCAGTTCTTC.